This T cell receptor (beta chain) is from a study of control samples from healthy donors and cancer patients. Some clones are missing from TCRdb's copy, which holds only in-frame ones; the method was immunoSEQ multiplex PCR. The table has approximately 100,000 clones, about 85% seen once. The germline CDR1 and CDR2 sequences are SGHRS and YFSETQ. The CDR3 consists of 14 residues. V gave up 9 bases and J gave up 1 base, with 16 bases separating them. The sequencing input was blood. This TCR was sampled from a woman in her forties in good health. This chain uses TRBV5-1 with TRBJ1-1; no reliable D call. The CDR3 spells CATNEGSTNTEAFF. CDR3 DNA: TGCGCCACTAACGAGGGATCCACGAACACTGAAGCTTTCTTT.